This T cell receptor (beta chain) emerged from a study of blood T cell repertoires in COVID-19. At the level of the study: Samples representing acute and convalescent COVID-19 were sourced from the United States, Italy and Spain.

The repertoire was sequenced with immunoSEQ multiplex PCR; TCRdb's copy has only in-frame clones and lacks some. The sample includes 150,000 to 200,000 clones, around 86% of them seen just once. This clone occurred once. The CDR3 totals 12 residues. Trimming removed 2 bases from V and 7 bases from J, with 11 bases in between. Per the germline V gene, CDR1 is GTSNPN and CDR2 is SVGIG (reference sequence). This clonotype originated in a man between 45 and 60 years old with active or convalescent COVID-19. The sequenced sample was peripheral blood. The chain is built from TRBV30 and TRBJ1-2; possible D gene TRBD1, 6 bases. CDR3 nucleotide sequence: TGTGCCTGGAGTCGGGACACTCTTGGCTACACCTTC. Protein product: CAWSRDTLGYTF.